Listed below are T cell receptor beta chains from one sample, sequenced in a study of tumor and adjacent non-tumor tissue in lung cancer. TCRdb redid the calling of the multiplex PCR reads with MiXCR, one entry per CDR3 protein. The sample records 78,000 or so distinct CDR3 sequences, 75% to 90% being singletons. The specimen sequenced was lung tumor tissue. The receptors shown here come from a woman in her forties or fifties with non-small cell lung cancer. Each CDR3 is given with its conserved first and last residue. The order of the fields is clone size, D gene, J gene, V gene, CDR3 DNA, CDR3 protein. A D gene is named only where the DNA matches it firmly. Where a row states a size, it is once, few, many or the class of an expanded clone; other rows omit it.

>.|.|TRBJ1-1|TRBV28
TGTGCCAGCAATCGGGAGGGGAACACTGAAGCCTTCTTT
CASNREGNTEAFF
>.|TRBD2|TRBJ2-3|TRBV4-2
TGTGTCAGTAGCCAAGTGACTAGCGGGACCACAGATACGCAGTATTTT
CVSSQVTSGTTDTQYF
>.|.|TRBJ1-1|TRBV29-1
TGCAGCGTTGGAGACAACCCCAACACTGATGCTTTCTTT
CSVGDNPNTDAFF
>.|.|TRBJ2-7|TRBV11-2
TGTGCCAGCAGGCTAAGAGGAGTAGCGGTCTCGGACAAACAGTACTTC
CASRLRGVAVSDKQYF
>many|.|TRBJ2-3|TRBV24-1
TGTGCCACCAGTGAAGGGCCGAAGACCGATACGCAGTATTTT
CATSEGPKTDTQYF
>.|.|TRBJ2-7|TRBV29-1
TGCAGCGTTGAAGATGAGAAGAACGAGCAGTACTTC
CSVEDEKNEQYF
>.|TRBD2|TRBJ2-1|TRBV28
TGTGACAGCAGTTTAGGGACTAGCGGCTATAATGAGCAGTTCTTC
CDSSLGTSGYNEQFF
>.|TRBD1|TRBJ1-1|TRBV20-1
TGCAGTATGTACCGGGACAGTATGAACACTGAAGCTTTCTTT
CSMYRDSMNTEAFF
>.|.|TRBJ1-2|TRBV11-2
TGTGCCAGCAGCTTAACACGTACTAACCGTGACTACACCTTC
CASSLTRTNRDYTF
>.|.|TRBJ2-5|TRBV29-1
TGCGGCGTTGTCCAGAGAGAGACCCAGTACTTC
CGVVQRETQYF
>.|TRBD2|TRBJ2-1|TRBV24-1
TGTGCTACCAGTGATTTGGGACTAGCGGGAGGTAATGATCAGTTCTTC
CATSDLGLAGGNDQFF
>.|TRBD2|TRBJ2-3|TRBV6-2/TRBV6-3
TGTGCCAGCAGTTACCCGGGACTAGCTGGAGACACAGATACGCAGTATTTT
CASSYPGLAGDTDTQYF
>.|TRBD1|TRBJ2-5|TRBV6-2/TRBV6-3
TGTGCCAGCAGTTACTACTTCTGGGACAGGGACCAAGAGACTCAGTACTTC
CASSYYFWDRDQETQYF
>.|TRBD2|TRBJ2-1|TRBV7-9
TGTGCGAGGAGCTTAGTGCGGGAGAAGTTCTTC
CARSLVREKFF
>many|.|TRBJ1-1|TRBV7-9
TGTGCCAGCAGCCCCTTGGGGGACACTGAAGCTTTCTTT
CASSPLGDTEAFF
>.|.|TRBJ2-1|TRBV4-1
TGCGCCAGCAGCCAAGGCCGGCAGGGGACCTACAATGAGCACTTCTTC
CASSQGRQGTYNEHFF
>.|TRBD1|TRBJ2-7|TRBV20-1
TGCTGTGCTAGAGAATTCGCAGGGGGTCCCTACGAGCAGTACTTC
CCAREFAGGPYEQYF
>.|.|TRBJ2-1|TRBV11-1
TGTGCCAGCAGCTTAGCGCAAGTTAATAAGGAGCAGTTCTTT
CASSLAQVNKEQFF
>medium-sized|TRBD2|TRBJ2-7|TRBV11-2
TGTGCCAGCAGCCCGGGACTAGCGGGGACCTTCTCCTACGAGCAGTACTTC
CASSPGLAGTFSYEQYF
>.|.|TRBJ1-2|TRBV11-1
TGTGCCAACAGCTCGGAGTGGGCCTCTAACTATGGCTACACTTTC
CANSSEWASNYGYTF
>many|.|TRBJ1-1|TRBV19
TGTGCCAGTGGTCCTTGGGGGCCAATACAAGCTTTCTTT
CASGPWGPIQAFF
>many|.|TRBJ1-6|TRBV13
TGTGCCAGCAGAGGTAGGGGTTCACCCCTCCACTTT
CASRGRGSPLHF
>.|.|TRBJ2-7|TRBV4-1
TGCGCTAGCAGCCAAGAGACCACTAGTTACGGACAGTACTTC
CASSQETTSYGQYF
>.|TRBD1|TRBJ1-5|TRBV7-9
TGTGCCAGCCGCTTGGGGACAGGGAAACAGCCCCAGCATTTT
CASRLGTGKQPQHF
>.|.|TRBJ2-5|TRBV6-2/TRBV6-3
TGTACCAGCAGTTCCCACCGGGCCGAACAGGAGACCCAGTACTTC
CTSSSHRAEQETQYF
>few|TRBD2|TRBJ2-1|TRBV7-2
TGTGCCAGCAGCTACGGACTAGCGAGGCCGTCTTATAATGAGCAGTTCTTC
CASSYGLARPSYNEQFF
>.|.|TRBJ2-7|TRBV20-1
TGCAGTGCTAGTAATCCAGGAGGATCCAACAAGCAGTACTTC
CSASNPGGSNKQYF
>.|.|TRBJ2-1|TRBV6-5
TGTGCCAGCAGTTATGCCGGGTCTAGCCCCGATCAGTTCTTC
CASSYAGSSPDQFF
>.|.|TRBJ2-2|TRBV2
TGTGCCAGCAGTGAAGGCGCCGCCGACACCGGGGAGCTGTTTTTT
CASSEGAADTGELFF
>many|.|TRBJ2-2|TRBV6-1
TGTGCCAGCACCAATCCGGGGACCGGGGAGCTGTTTTTT
CASTNPGTGELFF
>few|.|TRBJ2-6|TRBV11-2
TGTGCCAACAGCTTAGATCGGTACTCCTCTGGGGCCAACGTCCTGACTTTC
CANSLDRYSSGANVLTF
>.|TRBD2|TRBJ2-7|TRBV29-1
TGTTGCGCCGCGGGGGGCTACGAGCAGTACTTC
CCAAGGYEQYF
>once|TRBD2|TRBJ2-7|TRBV20-1
TGCAGTACTATCTCCGAGGGGACTAGCGGTTACGAGCAGTACTTC
CSTISEGTSGYEQYF
>.|.|TRBJ2-1|TRBV18
TGTGCCAGCTCACCAGAATACAATGAGCAGTTCTTC
CASSPEYNEQFF
>once|.|TRBJ2-7|TRBV20-1
TGCAGTGCTAGAGGGGAGGTGGGGATCAGGGGTGTAACCTCCGAGCAGTACTTC
CSARGEVGIRGVTSEQYF
>once|.|TRBJ2-2|TRBV20-1
TGCAGTGCTAGATGGACGGGAGTCCACGGGGAGCTGTTTTTT
CSARWTGVHGELFF
>many|TRBD1|TRBJ1-2|TRBV28
TGTGCCAGCAGTACGACAGGGGGCCATAACTATGGCTACACCTTC
CASSTTGGHNYGYTF
>.|.|TRBJ2-5|TRBV5-6
TGTGCCAGCAGCTTGGTCGGTCCCCAAGAGACCCAGTACTTC
CASSLVGPQETQYF
>.|.|TRBJ2-2|TRBV6-2/TRBV6-3
TGTGCCAGCAGTTACTCGATAGTTGGCGGGAAGATCACCGGGGAGCTGTTTTTT
CASSYSIVGGKITGELFF
>few|.|TRBJ1-3|TRBV29-1
TGCAACGTTAAACGGCGGGCGTTCTCTGGAAACACCATATATTTT
CNVKRRAFSGNTIYF
>.|.|TRBJ1-2|TRBV20-1
TGCAGTGCTAGGGTGTCAGACTATGGCTACATCTTC
CSARVSDYGYIF
>many|.|TRBJ2-7|TRBV12-3/TRBV12-4
TGTGCCAGCAGTGCAGGGAATCAGGGCGAGCAGTACTTC
CASSAGNQGEQYF
>.|.|TRBJ2-1|TRBV5-4
TGTGCCAGCAACTTGGTCTGGGCTGGGGGCAATGAGCAGTTCTTC
CASNLVWAGGNEQFF
>few|.|TRBJ1-3|TRBV4-1
TGCGCTAGCAGCCTAGGGGTCGGAAACACCATATATTTT
CASSLGVGNTIYF
>.|.|TRBJ2-1|TRBV5-4
TGTACCATCAGCTTGGGGTTCTCGGGCAATGAGCAGTTCTTC
CTISLGFSGNEQFF
>.|.|TRBJ2-1|TRBV20-1
TGCAGTGCTATAACGGGAGAGCTCGGGAATGAGCAGTTCTTC
CSAITGELGNEQFF
>.|.|TRBJ2-1|TRBV20-1
TGCAGTGCCCAAAAGAGGGCCTGTTTGAGCTCCTATAATGAGCAGTTCTTC
CSAQKRACLSSYNEQFF
>.|.|TRBJ2-7|TRBV20-1
TGCAGTGCTAGAAGCCAAAGGGCGGACAGCTCCTACGATCACAACTTC
CSARSQRADSSYDHNF
>few|.|TRBJ2-1|TRBV20-1
TGCAGTGTTGGAGAGACCGAAACGGCCTACAATGAGCAGTTCTTC
CSVGETETAYNEQFF
>.|.|TRBJ2-5|TRBV12-3/TRBV12-4
TGTGCCAGCAGTTTAATGTCAGGGGACGCACAAGAGACCCAGTACTTC
CASSLMSGDAQETQYF
>few|.|TRBJ2-7|TRBV10-2
TGCGCCAGCGGCAGGACACGGCCTAAGACCTACGAGCAGTACTTC
CASGRTRPKTYEQYF
>.|.|TRBJ2-2|TRBV11-2
TGTGCCAGCAGCCGCGCTGCGGCGACCGGGGAGGTGTTTTTT
CASSRAAATGEVFF
>.|TRBD2|TRBJ2-1|TRBV4-2
TGTGGCAGCAGCTCATCCCTAGCGGGCCGGTACAATGAGCAGTTCTTC
CGSSSSLAGRYNEQFF
>few|.|TRBJ1-2|TRBV29-1
TGCAGTGTTGAGTCAGACAGCTATGGCTACACCTTC
CSVESDSYGYTF
>.|TRBD1|TRBJ2-2|TRBV11-2
TGTGCCAACATCGAAAACTGGGACACAGGGGAGCTGTTCTTT
CANIENWDTGELFF